The TCR beta chain under discussion was sequenced for a study of vaccination and CD4 T cells after COVID-19. Overall study: The study drew post-COVID samples a median around 100 days after diagnosis (range 35 to 161). Day 14 and days 161 to 241 post-vaccination were the sampling points for a few convalescent patients. Study conclusions and caveats: The authors identified 304 of 307 vaccine-specific clones in convalescent patients as spike mono-reactive.

As for this clonotype: Antigen: not known.

The junction had 1 base not matched to a gene; V was cut back by 3 bases and J by 3 bases. In germline, CDR1 is SGDLS, CDR2 YYNGEE. The CDR3 is 14 residues long. TCRdb fed the PCR reads into MiXCR, producing one record per CDR3 protein. The table shows approximately 30,000 distinct CDR3 sequences, with 50% to 65% occurring only once. Time point defined: late sampling 161 to 241 days after vaccination in a few convalescent patients. PCR positivity dates ran from March to December 2020, preceding US Alpha, Beta and Delta variants. The clonotype originates from a human donor who had recovered from COVID-19. Sample: CD4+ T cells from blood, taken about 7 months after SARS-CoV-2 vaccination. The chain couples TRBV9 to TRBJ2-2, with 8 nucleotides matching TRBD2. The CDR3 here is CASSGTSHTGELFF. For the CDR3, the DNA is TGTGCCAGCAGCGGGACTAGCCACACCGGGGAGCTGTTTTTT.